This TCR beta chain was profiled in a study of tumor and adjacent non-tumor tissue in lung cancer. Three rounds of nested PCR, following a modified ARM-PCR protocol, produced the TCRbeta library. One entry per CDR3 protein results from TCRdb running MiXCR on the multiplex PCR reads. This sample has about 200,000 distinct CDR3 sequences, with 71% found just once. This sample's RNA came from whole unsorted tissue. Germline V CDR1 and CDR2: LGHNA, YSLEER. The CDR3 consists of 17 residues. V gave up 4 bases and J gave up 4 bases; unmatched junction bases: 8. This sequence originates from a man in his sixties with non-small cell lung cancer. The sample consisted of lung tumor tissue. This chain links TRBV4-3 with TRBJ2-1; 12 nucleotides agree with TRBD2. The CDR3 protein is CASSRLRLAGGYNEQFF. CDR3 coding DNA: TGCGCCAGCAGCCGCCTACGTCTAGCGGGAGGGTACAATGAGCAGTTCTTC.